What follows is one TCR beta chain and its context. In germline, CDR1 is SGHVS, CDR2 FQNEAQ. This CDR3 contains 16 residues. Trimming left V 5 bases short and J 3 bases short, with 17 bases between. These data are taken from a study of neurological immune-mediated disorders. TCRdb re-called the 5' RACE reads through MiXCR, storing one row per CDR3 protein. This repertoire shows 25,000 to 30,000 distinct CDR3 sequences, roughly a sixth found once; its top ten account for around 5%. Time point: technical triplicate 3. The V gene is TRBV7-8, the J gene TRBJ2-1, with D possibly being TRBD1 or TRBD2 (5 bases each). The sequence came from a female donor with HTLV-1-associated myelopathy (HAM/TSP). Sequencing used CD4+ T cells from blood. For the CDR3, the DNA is TGTGCCAGCAGCACCAGGGACCGCGGATTCTACAATGAGCAGTTCTTC. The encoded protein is CASSTRDRGFYNEQFF.